The T cell receptor (beta chain) described here comes from a study of glioma-infiltrating T cells. Study context: Samples included WHO grade II oligodendrogliomas or astrocytomas and initial-diagnosis grade IV glioblastomas. Presurgical dexamethasone in glioma patients lasted six or fewer days.

The iRepertoire nested amplicon-rescue multiplex PCR amplified TCR alpha and beta CDR3s from RNA. From the multiplex PCR reads, TCRdb called clonotypes with MiXCR, one entry per CDR3 protein. The sample comprises 300,000 to 400,000 distinct CDR3 sequences, around 45% of which are singletons, and 12% rests with the top ten. V lost 5 bases and J 2 bases, leaving 11 bases between the germline ends. The CDR3 is made up of 14 amino acids. Germline loops: CDR1 MNHNY, CDR2 SVGAGI (reference sequence). With respect to this clonotype: It may be a read error: a sequence one base away is much more abundant.

The sequencing input was glioma tissue, nonneoplastic brain tissue, or PBMCs (not recorded which). This receptor was obtained from a human donor with low-grade glioma or glioblastoma, undergoing nonglioma brain surgery, or in good health (not recorded which). The rearrangement joins TRBV6-6 to TRBJ2-3; no definite D call. This CDR3 reads CASSVGSFTDTQYF. CDR3 coding DNA: TGTGCCAGCAGTGTGGGCTCATTCACAGATACGCAGTATTTT.